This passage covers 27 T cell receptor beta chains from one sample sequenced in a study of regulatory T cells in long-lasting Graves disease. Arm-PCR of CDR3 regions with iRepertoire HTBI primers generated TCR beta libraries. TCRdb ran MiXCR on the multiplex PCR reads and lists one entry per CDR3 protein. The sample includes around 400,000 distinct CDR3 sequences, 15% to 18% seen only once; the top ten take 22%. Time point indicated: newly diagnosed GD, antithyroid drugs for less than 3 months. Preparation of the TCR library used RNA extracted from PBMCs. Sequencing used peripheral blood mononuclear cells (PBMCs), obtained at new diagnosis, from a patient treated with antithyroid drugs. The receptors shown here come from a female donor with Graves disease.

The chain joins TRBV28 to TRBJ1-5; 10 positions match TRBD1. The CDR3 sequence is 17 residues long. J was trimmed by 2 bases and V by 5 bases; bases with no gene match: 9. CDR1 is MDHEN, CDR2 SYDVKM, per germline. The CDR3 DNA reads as TGTGCCAGCAGTCCTTTGACAGGGGGCACAGGCAATCAGCCCCAGCATTTT. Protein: CASSPLTGGTGNQPQHF.

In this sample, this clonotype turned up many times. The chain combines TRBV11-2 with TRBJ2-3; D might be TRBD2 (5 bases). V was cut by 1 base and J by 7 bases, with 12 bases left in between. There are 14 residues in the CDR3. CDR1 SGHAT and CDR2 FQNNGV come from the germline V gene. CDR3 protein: CASSLARGLNTQYF. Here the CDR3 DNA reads TGTGCCAGCAGCTTAGCTCGGGGTCTGAATACGCAGTATTTT.

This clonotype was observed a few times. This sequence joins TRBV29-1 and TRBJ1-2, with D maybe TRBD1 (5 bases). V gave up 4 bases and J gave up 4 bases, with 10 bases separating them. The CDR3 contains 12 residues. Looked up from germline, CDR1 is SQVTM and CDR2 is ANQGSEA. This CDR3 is CSVAGRTYGYTF. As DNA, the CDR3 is TGCAGCGTTGCGGGACGGACCTATGGCTACACCTTC.

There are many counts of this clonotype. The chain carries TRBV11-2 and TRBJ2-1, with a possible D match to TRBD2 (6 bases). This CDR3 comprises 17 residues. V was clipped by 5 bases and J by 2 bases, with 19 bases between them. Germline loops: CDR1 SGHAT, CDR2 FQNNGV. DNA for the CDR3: TGTGCCAGCAGCCGGACTGGCGGGGCGGGCCCCTACAATGAGCAGTTCTTC. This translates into CASSRTGGAGPYNEQFF.

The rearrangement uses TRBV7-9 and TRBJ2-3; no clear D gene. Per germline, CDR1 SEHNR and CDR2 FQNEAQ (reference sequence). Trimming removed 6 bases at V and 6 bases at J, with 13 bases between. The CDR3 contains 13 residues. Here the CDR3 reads CASSYKIWDTQYF. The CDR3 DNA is TGTGCCAGCAGTTACAAGATTTGGGATACGCAGTATTTT.

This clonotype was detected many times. The CDR3 DNA follows: TGTGCCAGCAGTTTCAGTGGACCAGTTCTTTCATGGAGCAATCAGCCCCAGCATTTT. Amino acid sequence: CASSFSGPVLSWSNQPQHF. This sequence joins TRBV6-2 or TRBV6-3 and TRBJ1-5, with D unresolved. This CDR3 region has 19 residues. From germline, CDR1 is MNHEY and CDR2 SVGEGT. V was trimmed by 4 bases and J by 1 base, leaving 23 bases between them.

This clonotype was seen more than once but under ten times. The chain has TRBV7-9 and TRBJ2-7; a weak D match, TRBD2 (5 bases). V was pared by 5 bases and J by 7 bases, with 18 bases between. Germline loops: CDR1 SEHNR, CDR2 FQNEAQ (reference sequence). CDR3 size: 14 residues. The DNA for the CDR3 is TGTGCCAGCAGCCCCCCAGCCGGGATGGAAGAGCAGTACTTC. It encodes CASSPPAGMEEQYF.

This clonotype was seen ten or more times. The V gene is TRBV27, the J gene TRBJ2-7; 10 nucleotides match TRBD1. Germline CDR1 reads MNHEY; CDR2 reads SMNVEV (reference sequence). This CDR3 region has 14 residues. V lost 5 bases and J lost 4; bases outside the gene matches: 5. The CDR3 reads CASSDPGQGYEQYF. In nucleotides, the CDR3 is TGTGCCAGCAGTGATCCGGGACAGGGGTACGAGCAGTACTTC.

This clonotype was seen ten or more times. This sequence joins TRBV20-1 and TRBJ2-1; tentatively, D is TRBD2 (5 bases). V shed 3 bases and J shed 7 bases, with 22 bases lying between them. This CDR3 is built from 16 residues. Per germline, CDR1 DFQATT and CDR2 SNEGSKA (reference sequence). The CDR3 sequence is CSASSPSPTIANEQFF. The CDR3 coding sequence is TGCAGTGCTAGTTCACCTAGCCCAACTATCGCGAATGAGCAGTTCTTC.

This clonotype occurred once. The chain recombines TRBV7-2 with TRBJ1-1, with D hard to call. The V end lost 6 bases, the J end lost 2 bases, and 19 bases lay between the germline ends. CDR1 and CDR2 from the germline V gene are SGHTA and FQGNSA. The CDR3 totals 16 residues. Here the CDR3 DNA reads TGTGCCAGCAGTGGACCTGGGATAGCCTCCAACACTGAAGCTTTCTTT. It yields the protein CASSGPGIASNTEAFF.

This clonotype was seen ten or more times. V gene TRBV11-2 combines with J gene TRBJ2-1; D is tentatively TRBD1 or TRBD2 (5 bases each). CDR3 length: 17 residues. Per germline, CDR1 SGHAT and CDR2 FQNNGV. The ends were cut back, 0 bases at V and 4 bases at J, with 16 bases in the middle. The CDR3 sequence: CASSLEGWERGYNEQFF. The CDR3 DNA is TGTGCCAGCAGCTTAGAAGGTTGGGAGAGGGGTTACAATGAGCAGTTCTTC. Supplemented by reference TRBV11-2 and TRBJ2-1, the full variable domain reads EAGVAQSPRYKIIEKRQSVAFWCNPISGHATLYWYQQILGQGPKLLIQFQNNGVVDDSQLPKDRFSAERLKGVDSTLKIQPAKLEDSAVYLCASSLEGWERGYNEQFFGPGTRLTVL.

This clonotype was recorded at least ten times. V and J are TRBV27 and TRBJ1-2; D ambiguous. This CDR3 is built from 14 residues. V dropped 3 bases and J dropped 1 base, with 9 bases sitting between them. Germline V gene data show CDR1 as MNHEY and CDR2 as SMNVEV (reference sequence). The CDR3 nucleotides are TGTGCCAGCAGTTTCTTCCCGAATAACTATGGCTACACCTTC. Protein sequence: CASSFFPNNYGYTF.

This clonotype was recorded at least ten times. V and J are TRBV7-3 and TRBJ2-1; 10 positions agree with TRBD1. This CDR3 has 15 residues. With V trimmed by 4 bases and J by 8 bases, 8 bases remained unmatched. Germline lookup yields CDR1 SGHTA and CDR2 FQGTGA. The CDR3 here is CASSSPGQGHDEQFF. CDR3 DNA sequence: TGTGCCAGCAGCTCCCCGGGACAGGGGCATGATGAGCAGTTCTTC.

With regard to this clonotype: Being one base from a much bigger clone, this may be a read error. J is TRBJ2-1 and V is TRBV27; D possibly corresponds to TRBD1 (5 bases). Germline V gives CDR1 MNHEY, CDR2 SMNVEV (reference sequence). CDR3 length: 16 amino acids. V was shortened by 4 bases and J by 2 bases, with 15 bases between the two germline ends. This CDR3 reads CASSSPGAGPYNEQFF. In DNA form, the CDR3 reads TGTGCCAGCAGTTCACCTGGGGCAGGGCCCTACAATGAGCAGTTCTTC.

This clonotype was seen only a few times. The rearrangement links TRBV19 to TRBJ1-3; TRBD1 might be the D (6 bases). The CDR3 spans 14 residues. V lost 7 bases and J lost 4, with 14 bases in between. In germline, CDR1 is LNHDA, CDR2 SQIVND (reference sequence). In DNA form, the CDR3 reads TGTGCCAGTAATTTGGGGACACCAGGAAACACCATATATTTT. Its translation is CASNLGTPGNTIYF.

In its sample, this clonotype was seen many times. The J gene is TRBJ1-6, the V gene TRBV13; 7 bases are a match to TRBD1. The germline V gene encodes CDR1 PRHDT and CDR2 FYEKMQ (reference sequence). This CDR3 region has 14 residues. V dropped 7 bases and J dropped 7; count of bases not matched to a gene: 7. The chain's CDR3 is CASIQTGQNSPLHF. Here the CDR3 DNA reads TGTGCCAGCATCCAGACAGGGCAAAATTCACCCCTCCACTTT. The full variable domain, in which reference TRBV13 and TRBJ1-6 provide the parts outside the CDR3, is AAGVIQSPRHLIKEKRETATLKCYPIPRHDTVYWYQQGPGQDPQFLISFYEKMQSDKGSIPDRFSAQQFSDYHSELNMSSLELGDSALYFCASIQTGQNSPLHFGNGTRLTVT.

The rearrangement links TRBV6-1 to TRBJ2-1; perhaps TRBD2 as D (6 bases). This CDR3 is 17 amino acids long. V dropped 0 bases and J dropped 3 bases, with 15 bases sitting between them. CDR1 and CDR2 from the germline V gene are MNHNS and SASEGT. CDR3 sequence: CASSEAPGGLNYNEQFF. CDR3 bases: TGTGCCAGCAGTGAAGCGCCAGGAGGGTTAAACTACAATGAGCAGTTCTTC.

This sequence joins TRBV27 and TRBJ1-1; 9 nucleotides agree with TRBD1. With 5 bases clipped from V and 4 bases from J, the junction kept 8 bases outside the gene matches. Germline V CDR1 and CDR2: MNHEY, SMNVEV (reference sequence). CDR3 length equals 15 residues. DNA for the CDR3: TGTGCCAGCAGTCCCTCCGGGACAGGGATCACTGAAGCTTTCTTT. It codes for CASSPSGTGITEAFF.

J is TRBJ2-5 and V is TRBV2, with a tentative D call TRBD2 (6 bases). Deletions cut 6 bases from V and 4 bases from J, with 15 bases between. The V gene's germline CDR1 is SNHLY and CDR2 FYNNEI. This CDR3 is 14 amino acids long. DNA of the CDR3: TGTGCCAGCAGGGAGGGACGCTTGGGAGAGACCCAGTACTTC. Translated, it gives CASREGRLGETQYF.

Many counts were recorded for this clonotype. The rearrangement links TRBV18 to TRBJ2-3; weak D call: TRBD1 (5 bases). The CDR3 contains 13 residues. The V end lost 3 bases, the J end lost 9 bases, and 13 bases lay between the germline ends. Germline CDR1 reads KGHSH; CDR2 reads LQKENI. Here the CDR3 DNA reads TGTGCCAGCTCACCTGGTCAGGGCATCACGCAGTATTTT. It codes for CASSPGQGITQYF.

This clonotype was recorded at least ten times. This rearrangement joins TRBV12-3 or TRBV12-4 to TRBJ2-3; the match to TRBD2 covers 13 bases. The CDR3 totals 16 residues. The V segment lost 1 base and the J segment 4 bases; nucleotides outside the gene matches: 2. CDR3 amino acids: CASSLGLAGGADTQYF. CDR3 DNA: TGTGCCAGCAGTTTAGGACTAGCGGGGGGTGCAGATACGCAGTATTTT.

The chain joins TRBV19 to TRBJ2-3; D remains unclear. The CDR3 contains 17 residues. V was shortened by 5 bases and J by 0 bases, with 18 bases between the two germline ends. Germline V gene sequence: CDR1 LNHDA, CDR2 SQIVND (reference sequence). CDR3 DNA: TGTGCCAGTAGTCCCTACAACGCCCCGGCTAGCACAGATACGCAGTATTTT. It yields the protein CASSPYNAPASTDTQYF.

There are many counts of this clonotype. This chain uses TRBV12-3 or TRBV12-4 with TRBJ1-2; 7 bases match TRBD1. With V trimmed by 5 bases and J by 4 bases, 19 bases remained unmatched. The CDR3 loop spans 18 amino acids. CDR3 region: CASSPSGGLWFDTYGYTF. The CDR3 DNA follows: TGTGCCAGCAGTCCGTCAGGGGGACTCTGGTTTGATACCTATGGCTACACCTTC.

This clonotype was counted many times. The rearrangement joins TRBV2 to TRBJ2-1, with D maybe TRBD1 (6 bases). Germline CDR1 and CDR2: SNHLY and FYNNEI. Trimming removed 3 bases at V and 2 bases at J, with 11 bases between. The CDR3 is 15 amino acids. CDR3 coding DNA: TGTGCCAGCAGTGATGGGGACACTCCCTACAATGAGCAGTTCTTC. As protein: CASSDGDTPYNEQFF.

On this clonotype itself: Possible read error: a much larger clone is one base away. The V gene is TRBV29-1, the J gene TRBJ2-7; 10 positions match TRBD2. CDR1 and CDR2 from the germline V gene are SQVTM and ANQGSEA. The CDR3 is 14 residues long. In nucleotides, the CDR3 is TGCAGCGTGGAAACTAGCGGGGTCTCCTGCGAGCAGTACTTC. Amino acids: CSVETSGVSCEQYF.

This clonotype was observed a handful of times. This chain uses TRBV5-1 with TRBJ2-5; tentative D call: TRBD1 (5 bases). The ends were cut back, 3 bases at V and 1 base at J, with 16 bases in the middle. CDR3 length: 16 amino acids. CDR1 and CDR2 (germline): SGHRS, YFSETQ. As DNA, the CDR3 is TGCGCCAGCAGCTATGGCAGGGTTTTGGGCCAAGAGACCCAGTACTTC. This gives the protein CASSYGRVLGQETQYF.

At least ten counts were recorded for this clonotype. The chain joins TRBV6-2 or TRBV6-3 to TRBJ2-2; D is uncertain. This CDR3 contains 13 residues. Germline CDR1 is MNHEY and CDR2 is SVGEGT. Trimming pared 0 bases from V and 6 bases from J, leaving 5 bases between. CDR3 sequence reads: CASSYSRPGELFF. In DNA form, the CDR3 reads TGTGCCAGCAGTTACTCCAGGCCCGGGGAGCTGTTTTTT.